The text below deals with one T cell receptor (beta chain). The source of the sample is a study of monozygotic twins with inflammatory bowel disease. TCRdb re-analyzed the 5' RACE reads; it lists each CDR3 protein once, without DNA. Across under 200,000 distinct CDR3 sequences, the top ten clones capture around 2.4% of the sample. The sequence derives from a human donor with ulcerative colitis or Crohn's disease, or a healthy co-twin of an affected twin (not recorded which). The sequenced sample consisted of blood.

CDR3 residues: CASSLTTGIWTEAFF. This chain uses TRBV5-1 with TRBJ1-1; absent DNA, TCRdb's TRBD1 call cannot be checked. This CDR3 has 15 amino acids. Germline assignment: CDR1 SGHRS and CDR2 YFSETQ.